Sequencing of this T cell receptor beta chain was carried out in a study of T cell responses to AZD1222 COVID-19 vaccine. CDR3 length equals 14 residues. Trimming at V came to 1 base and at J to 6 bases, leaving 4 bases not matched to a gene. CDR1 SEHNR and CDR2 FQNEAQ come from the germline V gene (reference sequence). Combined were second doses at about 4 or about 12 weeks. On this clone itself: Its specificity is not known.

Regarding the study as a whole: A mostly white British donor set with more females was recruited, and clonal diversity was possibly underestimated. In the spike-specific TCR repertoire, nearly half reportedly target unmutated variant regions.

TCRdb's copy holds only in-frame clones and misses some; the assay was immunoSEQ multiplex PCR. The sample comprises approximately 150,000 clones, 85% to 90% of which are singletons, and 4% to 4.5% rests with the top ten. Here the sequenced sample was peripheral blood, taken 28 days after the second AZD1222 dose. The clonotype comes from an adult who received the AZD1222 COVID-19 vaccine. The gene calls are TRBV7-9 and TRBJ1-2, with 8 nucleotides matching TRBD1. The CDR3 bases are TGTGCCAGCAGCTTAGGGACAGGGACAGATGGCTACACCTTC. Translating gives CASSLGTGTDGYTF. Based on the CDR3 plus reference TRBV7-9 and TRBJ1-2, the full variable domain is DTGVSQNPRHKITKRGQNVTFRCDPISEHNRLYWYRQTLGQGPEFLTYFQNEAQLEKSRLLSDRFSAERPKGSFSTLEIQRTEQGDSAMYLCASSLGTGTDGYTFGSGTRLTVV.